One and the same sample provided the 20 T cell receptor beta chains below, sequenced in a study of shared clonotypes between healthy human individuals. The repertoire was sequenced with immunoSEQ multiplex PCR; TCRdb's copy has only in-frame clones and lacks some. Of about 2.4 million clones in the sample, 93% were seen once. Specimen: naive CD4+ T cells from PBMCs. Sample subset: CD45RA+ positively selected. These receptors were collected from a man between 18 and 29 years old in good health. Some clones in this sample may be carry-over from other donors' samples.

The chain joins TRBV28 to TRBJ1-3; D possibly corresponds to TRBD1 (6 bases). Germline CDR1 and CDR2: MDHEN and SYDVKM. Trimming took 3 bases from V and 2 from J, leaving 14 bases between them. The CDR3 length is 16 residues. Written as DNA, the CDR3 is TGTGCCAGCAGTTTCGGGGGGGCGCTAACTGGAAACACCATATATTTT. Residues: CASSFGGALTGNTIYF.

The rearrangement links TRBV5-8 to TRBJ1-2; D ambiguous. The germline gives CDR1 SGHTS, CDR2 YDEGEE. The V end lost 1 base, the J end lost 8 bases, and 12 bases lay between the germline ends. This CDR3 is built from 13 residues. The CDR3 DNA follows: TGTGCCAGCAGCTTGATCTTCAGTCAGGGCTACACCTTC. Its protein product is CASSLIFSQGYTF.

This clone was seen only once. V gene TRBV18 combines with J gene TRBJ2-5; the match to TRBD2 covers 8 bases. Trimming at V came to 1 base and at J to 4 bases, leaving 8 bases not matched to a gene. Germline loops: CDR1 KGHSH, CDR2 LQKENI. There are 16 residues in the CDR3. Here the CDR3 DNA reads TGTGCCAGCTCACCACGAGTCGGGAGGGAACGAGAGACCCAGTACTTC. Its translation: CASSPRVGRERETQYF.

This chain joins TRBV5-1 and TRBJ2-2; 8 positions match TRBD1. Germline loops: CDR1 SGHRS, CDR2 YFSETQ. The CDR3 has 15 amino acids. V shed 4 bases, J shed 8 bases, and the junction held 10 bases outside the gene matches. The CDR3 here is CASSRGQGVGGELFF. CDR3 nucleotide sequence: TGCGCCAGCAGCAGAGGACAGGGCGTCGGTGGGGAGCTGTTTTTT.

The chain joins TRBV20-1 to TRBJ1-2, with no clear D. Trimming stripped 5 bases from V and 4 bases from J, with 8 bases between. Germline V gene sequence: CDR1 DFQATT, CDR2 SNEGSKA (reference sequence). There are 11 residues in the CDR3. As DNA, the CDR3 is TGCAGTGCTGGGGAGGTCTATGGCTACACCTTC. It is translated as CSAGEVYGYTF.

The chain joins TRBV10-3 to TRBJ2-5; D uncertain. The CDR3 extends over 12 amino acids. The germline V gene has CDR1 ENHRY and CDR2 SYGVKD. Trimming removed 2 bases from V and 1 base from J, with 2 bases in between. CDR3 in DNA: TGTGCCATCAGTGAGGCCCAAGAGACCCAGTACTTC. The encoded protein is CAISEAQETQYF.

The rearrangement links TRBV9 to TRBJ2-1, with D possibly matching TRBD2 (6 bases). Trimming left V 4 bases short and J 8 bases short, with 13 bases between. CDR1 is SGDLS, CDR2 YYNGEE, per germline. This CDR3 contains 13 residues. The CDR3 loop is CASSRTSRDEQFF. For the CDR3, the DNA is TGTGCCAGCAGCCGAACTAGCAGGGATGAGCAGTTCTTC. The whole variable domain, filled in from reference TRBV9 and TRBJ2-1, reads DSGVTQTPKHLITATGQRVTLRCSPRSGDLSVYWYQQSLDQGLQFLIQYYNGEERAKGNILERFSAQQFPDLHSELNLSSLELGDSALYFCASSRTSRDEQFFGPGTRLTVL.

This chain links TRBV5-6 with TRBJ2-5, with D perhaps matching TRBD1 (5 bases). The CDR3 has 16 amino acids. Germline assignment: CDR1 SGHDT and CDR2 YYEEEE. V was clipped by 5 bases and J by 5 bases, with 22 bases between them. CDR3 sequence reads: CASRSQGRTPAETQYF. The CDR3 DNA reads TGTGCCAGCAGATCTCAGGGTAGGACCCCCGCGGAGACCCAGTACTTC.

The chain recombines TRBV28 with TRBJ1-5; D is undetermined. From germline, CDR1 is MDHEN and CDR2 SYDVKM. The CDR3 loop spans 16 amino acids. Trimming removed 6 bases at V and 2 bases at J, with 17 bases between. The CDR3, as DNA: TGTGCCAGCAGCTCCATCCCCAGGACCGGCAATCAGCCCCAGCATTTT. Encoded protein: CASSSIPRTGNQPQHF.

As for this clone: Other DNA sequences from this sample encode an identical CDR3 as well. The chain has TRBV7-2 and TRBJ2-5, with TRBD1 matching over 8 bases. The CDR3 is made up of 14 amino acids. V gave up 6 bases and J gave up 2 bases; unmatched junction bases: 5. Germline values: CDR1 SGHTA, CDR2 FQGNSA. The CDR3 loop is CASSPRTGQETQYF. In DNA form, the CDR3 reads TGTGCCAGCAGTCCAAGGACAGGGCAAGAGACCCAGTACTTC.

The V call is TRBV5-6, the J call TRBJ1-2, with 9 bases that match TRBD1. The V segment lost 4 bases and the J segment 8 bases; nucleotides outside the gene matches: 6. Germline values: CDR1 SGHDT, CDR2 YYEEEE. This CDR3 has 13 amino acids. The CDR3 DNA reads as TGTGCCAGCAGCCCCGGGACAGGGTACGGCTACACCTTC. This sequence encodes CASSPGTGYGYTF.

The chain employs TRBV9 and TRBJ2-1; TRBD1 matches at 10 bases. CDR1 and CDR2 from the germline V gene are SGDLS and YYNGEE. V lost 0 bases and J lost 6; bases outside the gene matches: 6. This CDR3 contains 16 residues. CDR3 region: CASSVAGTGEGNEQFF. In nucleotides, the CDR3 is TGTGCCAGCAGCGTAGCGGGGACAGGGGAAGGCAATGAGCAGTTCTTC.

The rearrangement links TRBV9 to TRBJ2-7, with 9 bases that match TRBD2. J gave up 3 bases and V 0 bases, and 7 bases lay outside the gene matches. There are 16 residues in the CDR3. Germline V gives CDR1 SGDLS, CDR2 YYNGEE. This chain's CDR3 is CASSVGGAGGFYEQYF. CDR3 nucleotides: TGTGCCAGCAGCGTAGGAGGAGCGGGGGGTTTCTACGAGCAGTACTTC.

V gene TRBV28 combines with J gene TRBJ1-2, with 9 bases matching TRBD1. Germline CDR1 MDHEN, CDR2 SYDVKM. Trimming at V came to 4 bases and at J to 3 bases, leaving 6 bases not matched to a gene. The CDR3 runs 15 residues. The DNA of the CDR3 is TGTGCCAGCAGTTCGGGGACAGGGCCTTACTATGGCTACACCTTC. Amino acid sequence: CASSSGTGPYYGYTF.

The V gene is TRBV6-4, the J gene TRBJ2-4; D perhaps matches TRBD1 (5 bases). Trimming took off 2 bases at V and 7 bases at J, with 15 bases between the two ends. Germline V gene sequence: CDR1 MRHNA, CDR2 SNTAGT. The CDR3 contains 15 residues. CDR3 coding DNA: TGTGCCAGCAGTGACGAGGCCGGGCCAGGGAACATTCAGTACTTC. This sequence encodes CASSDEAGPGNIQYF.

In the case of this clone: This same CDR3 is encoded by further DNA sequences in the sample. V gene TRBV30 combines with J gene TRBJ2-5; D not resolved. Trimming left V 1 base short and J 2 bases short, with 5 bases between. Germline V gene data show CDR1 as GTSNPN and CDR2 as SVGIG (reference sequence). The CDR3 totals 12 residues. CDR3 residues: CAWSGGQETQYF. The CDR3, as DNA: TGTGCCTGGAGTGGGGGACAAGAGACCCAGTACTTC.

The chain combines TRBV7-2 with TRBJ2-2; 9 nucleotides align to TRBD1. Germline trimming cut 7 bases from V and 6 bases from J; bases unmatched to any gene: 9. The CDR3 contains 15 residues. Germline V gene lookup returns CDR1 SGHTA and CDR2 FQGNSA. The CDR3 loop is CASKQGAPFAGELFF. The CDR3 DNA follows: TGTGCCAGCAAACAGGGGGCGCCTTTCGCCGGGGAGCTGTTTTTT.

The gene calls are TRBV5-5 and TRBJ1-5, with D maybe TRBD1 (5 bases). The CDR3 has 16 residues. V was trimmed by 0 bases and J by 4 bases, leaving 14 bases between them. Germline CDR1 SGHKS, CDR2 YYEKEE (reference sequence). CDR3 in DNA: TGTGCCAGCAGCTTGGGCTCGGGGGAGAGGAATCAGCCCCAGCATTTT. This gives the protein CASSLGSGERNQPQHF.

The chain's CDR3 is CASSLWETQYF. The CDR3 coding sequence is TGTGCCAGCAGCTTATGGGAGACCCAGTACTTC. The V call is TRBV7-3, the J call TRBJ2-5; D remains unclear. There are 11 residues in the CDR3. Germline CDR1 and CDR2: SGHTA and FQGTGA. Deletions cut 2 bases from V and 5 bases from J, with 3 bases between.

This rearrangement joins TRBV5-4 to TRBJ2-2; unclear D gene. The CDR3 consists of 16 residues. Per germline, CDR1 SGHNT and CDR2 YYREEE (reference sequence). The V and J ends lost 3 bases and 5 bases respectively, with 17 bases between them. DNA of the CDR3: TGTGCCAGCAGCTCCGTGACTGGCACCGCAACCGGGGAGCTGTTTTTT. It encodes CASSSVTGTATGELFF. The full variable domain, rest sourced from reference TRBV5-4 and TRBJ2-2, is ETGVTQSPTHLIKTRGQQVTLRCSSQSGHNTVSWYQQALGQGPQFIFQYYREEENGRGNFPPRFSGLQFPNYSSELNVNALELDDSALYLCASSSVTGTATGELFFGEGSRLTVL.